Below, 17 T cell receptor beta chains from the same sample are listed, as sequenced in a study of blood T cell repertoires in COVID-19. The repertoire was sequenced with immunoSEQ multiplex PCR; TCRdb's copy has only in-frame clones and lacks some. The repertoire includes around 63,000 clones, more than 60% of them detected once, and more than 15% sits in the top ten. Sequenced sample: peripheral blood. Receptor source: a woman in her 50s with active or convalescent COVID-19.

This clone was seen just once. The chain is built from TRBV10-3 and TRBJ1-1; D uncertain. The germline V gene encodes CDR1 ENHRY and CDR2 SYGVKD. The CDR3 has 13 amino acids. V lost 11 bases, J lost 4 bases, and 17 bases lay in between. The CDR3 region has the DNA TGTGCCTCCAGCGGGCGAGGAGGCACTGAAGCTTTCTTT. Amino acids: CASSGRGGTEAFF.

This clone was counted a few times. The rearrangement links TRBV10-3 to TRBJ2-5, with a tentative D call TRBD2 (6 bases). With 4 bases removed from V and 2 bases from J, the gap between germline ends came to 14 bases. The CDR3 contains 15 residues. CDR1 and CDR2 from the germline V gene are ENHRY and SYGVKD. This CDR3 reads CAISGGGTTQETQYF. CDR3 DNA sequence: TGTGCCATCAGTGGTGGGGGGACCACACAAGAGACCCAGTACTTC.

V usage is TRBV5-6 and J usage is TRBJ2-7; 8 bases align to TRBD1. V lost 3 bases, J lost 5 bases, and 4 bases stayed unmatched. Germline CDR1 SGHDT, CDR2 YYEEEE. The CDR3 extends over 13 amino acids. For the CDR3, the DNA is TGTGCCAGCAGCTACCCGACAGGGGACGAGCAGTACTTC. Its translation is CASSYPTGDEQYF.

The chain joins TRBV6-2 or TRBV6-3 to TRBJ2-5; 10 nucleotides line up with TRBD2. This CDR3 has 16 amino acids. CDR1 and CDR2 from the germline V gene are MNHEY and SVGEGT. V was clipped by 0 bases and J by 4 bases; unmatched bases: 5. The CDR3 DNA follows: TGTGCCAGCAGTTACTCCTCTAGCGGGAGCGGAGAGACCCAGTACTTC. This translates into CASSYSSSGSGETQYF.

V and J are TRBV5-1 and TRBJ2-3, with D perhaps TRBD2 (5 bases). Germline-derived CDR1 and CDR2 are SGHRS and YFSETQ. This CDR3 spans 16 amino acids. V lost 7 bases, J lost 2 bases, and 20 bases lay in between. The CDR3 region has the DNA TGCGCCAGCCGTAGGCAGGCGGGCCCGAACACAGATACGCAGTATTTT. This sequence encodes CASRRQAGPNTDTQYF.

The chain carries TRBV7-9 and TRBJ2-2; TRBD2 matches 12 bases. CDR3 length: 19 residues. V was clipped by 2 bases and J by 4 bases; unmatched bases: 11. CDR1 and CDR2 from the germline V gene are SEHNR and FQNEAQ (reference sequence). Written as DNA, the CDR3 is TGTGCCAGCAGCTTACTAGCGGGAGGGCCGAACTCGGGCACCGGGGAGCTGTTTTTT. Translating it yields CASSLLAGGPNSGTGELFF.

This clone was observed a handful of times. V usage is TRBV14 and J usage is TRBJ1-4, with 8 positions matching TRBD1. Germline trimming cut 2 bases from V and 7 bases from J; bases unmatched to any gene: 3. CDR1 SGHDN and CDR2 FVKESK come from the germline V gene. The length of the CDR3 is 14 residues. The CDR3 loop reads CASSQQGAGEKLFF. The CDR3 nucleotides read TGTGCCAGCAGCCAACAGGGGGCGGGTGAAAAACTGTTTTTT.

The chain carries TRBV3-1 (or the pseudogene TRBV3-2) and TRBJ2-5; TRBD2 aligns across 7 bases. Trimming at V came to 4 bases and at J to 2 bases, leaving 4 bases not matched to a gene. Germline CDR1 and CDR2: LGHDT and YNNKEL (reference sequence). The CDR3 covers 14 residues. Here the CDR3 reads CASSPPGLQETQYF. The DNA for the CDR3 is TGTGCCAGCAGCCCCCCGGGACTACAAGAGACCCAGTACTTC.

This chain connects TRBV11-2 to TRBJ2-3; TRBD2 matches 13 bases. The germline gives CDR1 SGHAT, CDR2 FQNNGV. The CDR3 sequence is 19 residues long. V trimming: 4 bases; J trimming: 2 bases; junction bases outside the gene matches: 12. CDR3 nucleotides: TGTGCCAGCAGCTCGGGACTAGCGGGACCCCTCCTGAACACAGATACGCAGTATTTT. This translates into CASSSGLAGPLLNTDTQYF.

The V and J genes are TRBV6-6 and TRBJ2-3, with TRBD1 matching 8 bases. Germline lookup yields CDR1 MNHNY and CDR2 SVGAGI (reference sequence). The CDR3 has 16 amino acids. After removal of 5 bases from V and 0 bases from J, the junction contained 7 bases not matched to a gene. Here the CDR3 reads CASSTAGTGSTDTQYF. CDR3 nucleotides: TGTGCCAGCAGTACCGCCGGGACAGGTAGCACAGATACGCAGTATTTT.

The CDR3 region is CAWSVTPRRETQYF. Written as DNA, the CDR3 is TGTGCCTGGAGTGTAACCCCGAGGCGAGAGACCCAGTACTTC. The V gene is TRBV30, the J gene TRBJ2-5; D gene unclear. CDR3 length equals 14 residues. V dropped 0 bases and J dropped 4 bases, with 12 bases sitting between them. The germline CDR1 and CDR2 sequences are GTSNPN and SVGIG (reference sequence).

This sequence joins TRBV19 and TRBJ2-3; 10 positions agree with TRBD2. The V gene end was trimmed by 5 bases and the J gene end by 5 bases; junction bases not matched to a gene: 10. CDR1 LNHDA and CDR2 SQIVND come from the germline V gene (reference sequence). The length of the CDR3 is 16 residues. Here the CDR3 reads CASSAPSGRAGDTQYF. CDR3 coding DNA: TGTGCCAGTAGTGCCCCCAGCGGGAGGGCCGGAGATACGCAGTATTTT.

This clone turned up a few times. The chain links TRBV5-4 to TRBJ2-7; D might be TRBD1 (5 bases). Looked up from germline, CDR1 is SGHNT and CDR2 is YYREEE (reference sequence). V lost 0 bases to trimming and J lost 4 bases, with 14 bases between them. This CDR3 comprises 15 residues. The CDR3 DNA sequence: TGTGCCAGCAGCTTGGATGGCCAGGGTGGTTACGAGCAGTACTTC. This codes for CASSLDGQGGYEQYF. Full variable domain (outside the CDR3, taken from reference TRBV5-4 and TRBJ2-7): ETGVTQSPTHLIKTRGQQVTLRCSSQSGHNTVSWYQQALGQGPQFIFQYYREEENGRGNFPPRFSGLQFPNYSSELNVNALELDDSALYLCASSLDGQGGYEQYFGPGTRLTVT.

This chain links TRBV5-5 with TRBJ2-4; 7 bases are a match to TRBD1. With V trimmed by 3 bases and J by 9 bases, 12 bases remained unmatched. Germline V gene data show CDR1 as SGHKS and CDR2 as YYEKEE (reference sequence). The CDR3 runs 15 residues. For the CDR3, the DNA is TGTGCCAGCAGCTCCTCGGACAGGTGGGAAGGCATTCAGTACTTC. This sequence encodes CASSSSDRWEGIQYF.

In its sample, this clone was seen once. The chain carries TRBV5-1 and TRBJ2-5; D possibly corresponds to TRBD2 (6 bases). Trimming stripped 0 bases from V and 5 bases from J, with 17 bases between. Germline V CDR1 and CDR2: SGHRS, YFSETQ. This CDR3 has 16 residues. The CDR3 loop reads CASSLVSGRGKETQYF. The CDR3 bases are TGCGCCAGCAGCTTGGTCTCGGGACGGGGGAAGGAGACCCAGTACTTC.

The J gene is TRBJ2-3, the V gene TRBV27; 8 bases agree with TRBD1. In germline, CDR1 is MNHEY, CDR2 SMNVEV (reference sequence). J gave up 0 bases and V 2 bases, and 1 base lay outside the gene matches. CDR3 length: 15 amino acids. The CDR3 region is CASSLRTGSTDTQYF. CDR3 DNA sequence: TGTGCCAGCAGTTTACGGACAGGGAGCACAGATACGCAGTATTTT.

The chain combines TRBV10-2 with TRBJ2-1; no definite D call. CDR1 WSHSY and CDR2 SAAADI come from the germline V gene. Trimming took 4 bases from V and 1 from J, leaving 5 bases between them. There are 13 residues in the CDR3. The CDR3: CASSGVSYNEQFF. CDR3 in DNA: TGCGCCAGCAGTGGAGTGTCCTACAATGAGCAGTTCTTC.